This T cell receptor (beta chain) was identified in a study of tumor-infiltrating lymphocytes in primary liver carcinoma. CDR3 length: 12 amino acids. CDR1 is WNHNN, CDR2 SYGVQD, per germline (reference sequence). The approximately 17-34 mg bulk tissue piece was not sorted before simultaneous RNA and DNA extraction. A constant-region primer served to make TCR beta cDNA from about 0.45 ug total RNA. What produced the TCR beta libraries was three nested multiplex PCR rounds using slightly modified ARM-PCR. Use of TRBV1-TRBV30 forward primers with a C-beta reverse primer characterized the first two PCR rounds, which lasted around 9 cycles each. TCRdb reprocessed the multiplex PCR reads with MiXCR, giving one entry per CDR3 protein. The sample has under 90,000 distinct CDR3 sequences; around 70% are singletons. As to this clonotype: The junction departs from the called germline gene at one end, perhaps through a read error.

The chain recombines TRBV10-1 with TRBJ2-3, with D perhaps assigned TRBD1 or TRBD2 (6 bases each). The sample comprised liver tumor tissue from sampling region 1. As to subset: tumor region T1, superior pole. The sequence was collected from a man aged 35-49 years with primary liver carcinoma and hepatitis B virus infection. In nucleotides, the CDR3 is TGCGCCTGCAGTGGGGGGCCAGATATCCAGTATTTT. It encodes CACSGGPDIQYF.